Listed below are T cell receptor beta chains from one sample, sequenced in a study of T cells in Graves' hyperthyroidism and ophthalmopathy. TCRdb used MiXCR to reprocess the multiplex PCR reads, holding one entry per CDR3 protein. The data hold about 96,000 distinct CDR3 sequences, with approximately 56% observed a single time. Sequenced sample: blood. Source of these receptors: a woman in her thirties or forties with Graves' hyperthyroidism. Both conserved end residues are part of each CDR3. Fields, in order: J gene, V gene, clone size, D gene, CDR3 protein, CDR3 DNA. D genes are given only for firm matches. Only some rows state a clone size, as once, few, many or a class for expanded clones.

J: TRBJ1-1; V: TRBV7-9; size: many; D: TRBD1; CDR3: CASSLEDRAAFF; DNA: TGTGCCAGCAGCCTAGAGGACAGGGCGGCTTTCTTT
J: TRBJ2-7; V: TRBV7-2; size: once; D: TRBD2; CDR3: CASSKLTSGPYEQYF; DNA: TGTGCCAGCAGCAAGTTGACTAGCGGACCCTACGAGCAGTACTTC
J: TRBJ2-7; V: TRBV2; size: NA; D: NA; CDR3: CASSEAGVTYEQYF; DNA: TGTGCCAGCAGTGAAGCAGGAGTCACCTACGAGCAGTACTTC
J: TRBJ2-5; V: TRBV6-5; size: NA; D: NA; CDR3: CASSEDDQETQYF; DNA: TGTGCCAGCAGTGAGGACGATCAAGAGACCCAGTACTTC
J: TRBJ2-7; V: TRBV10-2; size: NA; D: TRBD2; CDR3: CASQPLADSSYEQYF; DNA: TGCGCCAGCCAGCCCCTAGCGGATAGCTCCTACGAGCAGTACTTC
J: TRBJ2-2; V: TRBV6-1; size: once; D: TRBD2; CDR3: CASSWRGGRLFF; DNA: TGTGCCAGCAGCTGGAGGGGCGGGAGGCTGTTTTTT
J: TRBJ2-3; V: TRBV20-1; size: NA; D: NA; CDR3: CSASADSRGFGQPQYF; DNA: TGCAGTGCTAGTGCCGACAGTCGAGGGTTTGGACAGCCCCAGTATTTT
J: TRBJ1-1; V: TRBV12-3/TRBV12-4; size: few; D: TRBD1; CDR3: CASRTGGIKATEAFF; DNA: TGTGCCAGCAGGACAGGGGGGATTAAAGCCACTGAAGCTTTCTTT
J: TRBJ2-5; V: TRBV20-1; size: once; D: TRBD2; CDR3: CSASEGLAGGALYQETQYF; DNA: TGCAGTGCTAGTGAGGGGTTAGCGGGAGGGGCGCTGTACCAAGAGACCCAGTACTTC
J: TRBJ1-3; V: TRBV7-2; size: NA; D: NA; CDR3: CASSQKATYRFSGNTIYF; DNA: TGTGCCAGCAGCCAAAAAGCCACTTACAGGTTCTCTGGAAACACCATATATTTT
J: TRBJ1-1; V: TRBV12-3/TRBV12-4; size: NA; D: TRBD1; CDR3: CASKQGGNTEAFF; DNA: TGTGCCAGCAAGCAGGGGGGAAACACTGAAGCTTTCTTT
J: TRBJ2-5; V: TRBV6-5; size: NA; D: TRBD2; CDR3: CASSLAGTWTSGSRVRETQYF; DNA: TGTGCCAGCAGTTTAGCGGGGACATGGACTAGCGGGAGTAGGGTGAGAGAGACCCAGTACTTC